This T cell receptor (beta chain) comes out of a study of type 1 and type 2 diabetes patients. As for the study in general: Across the study, about 19,000,000 paired-end reads were produced.

Whole-study findings and limits: V and J gene usage correlated at 0.9 to 0.98 between type 2 diabetes and control samples.

Looked up from germline, CDR1 is WNHNN and CDR2 is SYGVQD (reference sequence). The length of the CDR3 is 12 residues. Amplification started from genomic DNA. The TCR beta CDR3 region was amplified using 30 forward and 13 reverse primers. TCRdb reanalysed the multiplex PCR reads using MiXCR and keeps one entry per CDR3 protein. The sample lists approximately 260,000 distinct CDR3 sequences, roughly 44% seen once, with about an eighth in the top ten. For this clonotype: Its target is not known. At one of its ends the junction is not consistent with the germline gene, which may arise from a read error.

V gene TRBV10-1 combines with J gene TRBJ2-1; 8 positions match TRBD1. Material for sequencing was peripheral blood mononuclear cells (PBMCs). This sequence was found in a man aged 18 to 30 with type 2 diabetes. The CDR3 bases are TGTGCCACCAGCGACAGGGGCCATGAGCAGTTCTTC. It codes for CATSDRGHEQFF.